This is a list of T cell receptor beta chains from one sample in a study of shared clonotypes between healthy human individuals. TCRdb's copy holds only in-frame clones and misses some; the assay was immunoSEQ multiplex PCR. This sample has approximately 2.4 million clones, with 95% found just once. Sequences were obtained from naive CD4+ T cells sorted from blood. These receptors all stem from a man aged 18 to 30 in good health. Each CDR3 is given without its conserved first and last residue.

V: TRBV27
J: TRBJ1-5
CDR3: ASSFGGNQPQH

V: TRBV2
J: TRBJ2-5
CDR3: ASSGGQGTQETQY

V: TRBV10-3
J: TRBJ1-2
CDR3: AIRDYINYGYT

V: TRBV6-5
J: TRBJ2-3
CDR3: ASSLGLAGADTQY

V: TRBV19
J: TRBJ1-4
CDR3: ASTTNRNLMKRLF

V: TRBV6-5
J: TRBJ2-2
CDR3: ASSSTSGELF

V: TRBV27
J: TRBJ2-3
CDR3: ASIGLGLAGGTDTQY

V: TRBV11-2
J: TRBJ2-7
CDR3: ASSGWGSSYEQY

V: TRBV18
J: TRBJ1-4
CDR3: ASSPNEIDEKLF

V: TRBV6-1
J: TRBJ2-4
CDR3: ASSDVGALAKNIQY

V: TRBV11-2
J: TRBJ1-3
CDR3: ASSPGSDSGNTIY

V: TRBV13
J: TRBJ2-5
CDR3: ASSPRMLRGGQETQY

V: TRBV5-4
J: TRBJ2-5
CDR3: ASSLPGTGGMKTQY

V: TRBV6-1
J: TRBJ2-7
CDR3: ASSADRAYEQY

V: TRBV6-5
J: TRBJ1-4
CDR3: ASRSVGGGLEKLF

V: TRBV10-3
J: TRBJ1-2
CDR3: AISEIGAVSSGYT

V: TRBV5-6
J: TRBJ2-2
CDR3: ASSSRTGGNTGELF

V: TRBV6-5
J: TRBJ2-5
CDR3: ASSPTSAVGTQY

V: TRBV2
J: TRBJ2-7
CDR3: AARGQSYEQY

V: TRBV7-9
J: TRBJ2-7
CDR3: ASSLSGIDEQY

V: TRBV19
J: TRBJ1-6
CDR3: ASSDALRNSPLH

V: TRBV6-5
J: TRBJ2-1
CDR3: ASSYGTSGKYEQF

V: TRBV30
J: TRBJ1-2
CDR3: AWRTGESGYT

V: TRBV5-7
J: TRBJ2-1
CDR3: ASSLVGANYNEQF

V: TRBV11-2
J: TRBJ1-2
CDR3: ASSLDRGDYGYT

V: TRBV4-3
J: TRBJ2-5
CDR3: ASSQGLAGGETQY

V: TRBV10-3
J: TRBJ2-7
CDR3: AISESGTSGSREQY

V: TRBV11-2
J: TRBJ1-2
CDR3: ASSSAAGTPGSYYGYT

V: TRBV21-1
J: TRBJ1-5
CDR3: ASSDMEGRTGGGKHSNQPQH

V: TRBV6-1
J: TRBJ1-6
CDR3: ASSARGQGDNSPLH